This TCR beta chain originates from a study of blood T cell repertoires in COVID-19. This CDR3 region has 17 residues. V was cut by 4 bases and J by 0 bases, with 15 bases left in between. From germline, CDR1 is KGHDR and CDR2 SFDVKD. TCRdb keeps only in-frame clones here, not all; method: immunoSEQ multiplex PCR. The repertoire holds fewer than 200,000 clones, just over 90% seen once, with 4.5% to 5% in the top ten. The sample taken for sequencing was peripheral blood. The chain recombines TRBV24-1 with TRBJ2-4; a possible D gene is TRBD1 (5 bases). This sequence originates from a man younger than 35 with COVID-19, enrolled during active disease. This CDR3 reads CATSDPRQPSAKNIQYF. As DNA, the CDR3 is TGTGCCACCAGTGACCCTAGACAGCCTTCAGCCAAAAACATTCAGTACTTC.